The present T cell receptor beta chain was sequenced within a study of cytotoxic CD8 clonotypes in ibrutinib-treated CLL. In germline, CDR1 is SGHNT, CDR2 YYREEE (reference sequence). V shed 4 bases and J 4 bases; nucleotides not matched to a gene: 2. The CDR3 length is 12 residues. Regarding this clone: Its matching antigen is unknown.

Profiling relied on immunoSEQ multiplex PCR, and the TCRdb table lists in-frame clones only, not all of them. Of approximately 350,000 clones in the sample, roughly 71% were seen once. Study-level points and caveats: Rare overall, public clonotypes shrank or held steady under therapy.

V and J are TRBV5-4 and TRBJ2-7; 7 bases fit TRBD1. The sequence was collected from a human donor with chronic lymphocytic leukemia. This specimen was PBMCs, taken after 36 months of ibrutinib treatment. The CDR3 sequence is CASSKGAYEQYF. In nucleotides, the CDR3 is TGTGCCAGCAGCAAGGGGGCATACGAGCAGTACTTC.